This T cell receptor beta chain was sequenced during a study of blood T cell repertoires in COVID-19 (dated by TCRdb to the early 2020s). Broadly, across the study: Recovered participants in ImmuneRACE Cohort 3 were defined as having two consecutive negative NP/OP PCR tests, clearance from a healthcare professional, or resolution of symptoms. Samples from collaborators originated in the United States, Italy and Spain and spanned both the acute and convalescent phases of COVID-19. The prospective study material was composed of cDNA or gDNA derived from T cells, B-cell-depleted T cells, or PBMCs. Subjects who had been exposed to COVID-19, were actively infected with it, or had recovered from it provided the deeply sampled blood TCRbeta repertoires that made up the dataset. The repertoires were made available in a free public database intended to serve as a resource for research on the immune response to SARS-CoV-2. Samples came from the ongoing ImmuneRACE study (first 160 participants) plus 1,254 subjects from 6 global collaborators. A de-identified subject ID, COVID-19 status, age in years and sex were almost always included in the sample metadata. Where HLA class I and class II types were available, the types were taken from metadata supplied by the sample provider, not from assay-based typing.

Broad study findings and their caveats: The amount of clinical and demographic metadata varied by source and participant and was provided uncurated.

Based on the germline V gene, the CDR1 and CDR2 sequences are SGHRS and YFSETQ. The CDR3 runs 15 residues from the cysteine to the phenylalanine. Only the CDR3 part of the read is kept: 45 bases, read in frame from the first base. V and J are trimmed by 3 bases and 10 bases, and the gene matches miss 6 bases of the junction. Enrolling through a virtual design, the prospective study's participants ranged in age from roughly 18 to 95 years and lived across roughly 24 United States geographic areas. To assign participants to cohorts, the prospective study relied on clinical history that participants themselves reported in a screening survey and a study questionnaire. In the prospective study, mobile phlebotomists collected whole blood, serum and a nasopharyngeal or oropharyngeal swab from each participant. Additional blood draws and questionnaires over a 2-month period could optionally be provided by prospective study participants. Blood samples from the prospective study were shipped frozen or at room temperature prior to DNA extraction.

TCRbeta CDR3 regions were amplified from genomic DNA using the immunoSEQ Assay, a bias-controlled multiplex PCR. As for the original processing: Within the assay, amplification of reference gene primers was used to estimate how many nucleated cells each sample contained. To quantify the absolute abundance of each unique TCRbeta CDR3 rearrangement, sequence reads were collapsed and filtered. Productive Simpson clonality was computed per sample as the square root of Simpson's diversity index over productive rearrangements. TCRdb carries this immuneACCESS record with in-frame sequences only. Its versions omit some clonotypes, under half of them owing to an unresolved V gene in the studies checked, with the rest unexplained. V, J and clone size reflect that table, while D and trimming were determined from the DNA. In this sample the table shows approximately 140,000 clones, approximately 80% of which occur a single time. The ten biggest clones cover about 4% of the sample.

About this clone: Its antigen is not yet known. Base qualities are not at hand, and no much larger clone is one base apart.

The chain is made from TRBV5-1 and TRBJ1-6; 11 middle bases align to TRBD1. Material: PBMCs or T cells enriched from blood (not recorded which). This TCR came from a man in his fifties in a cohort exposed to, infected with or recovered from COVID-19 (not recorded which). The base sequence is TGCGCCAGCAGCTGGGGGACAGGGGGAGAATCACCCCTCCACTTT. Its protein product is CASSWGTGGESPLHF.